Below are 21 T cell receptor beta chains sequenced from a single sample in a study of T cell changes during pregnancy in multiple sclerosis. TCRdb's copy holds only in-frame clones and misses some; the assay was immunoSEQ multiplex PCR. This sample has just under 95,000 clones, with 85% to 95% found just once. The sample in question was peripheral blood, obtained in the first trimester of pregnancy. The receptors stem from a female donor with multiple sclerosis, enrolled in a pregnancy study.

The V and J genes are TRBV6-5 and TRBJ2-2, with TRBD2 identical over 7 bases. V shed 6 bases, J shed 5 bases, and the junction held 9 bases outside the gene matches. Germline CDR1 MNHEY, CDR2 SVGAGI. The CDR3 has 15 amino acids. As DNA, the CDR3 is TGTGCCAGCAGCCCTACCCCTAGCGGTACCGGGGAGCTGTTTTTT. Its protein product is CASSPTPSGTGELFF.

The chain has TRBV19 and TRBJ2-7; TRBD1 matches at 7 bases. CDR1 is LNHDA and CDR2 is SQIVND in the germline V gene (reference sequence). The J segment lost 2 bases and the V segment lost 3 bases, leaving 1 base of the junction unmatched. The CDR3 runs 13 residues. CDR3 sequence reads: CASSMTGTYEQYF. CDR3 nucleotide sequence: TGTGCCAGTAGTATGACAGGGACCTACGAGCAGTACTTC.

The chain uses TRBV5-4 and TRBJ2-1; tentatively, D is TRBD2 (6 bases). The CDR3 extends over 12 amino acids. Germline CDR1 reads SGHNT; CDR2 reads YYREEE (reference sequence). Trimming cost V 3 bases and J 6 bases, with 7 bases left between them. The CDR3 DNA reads TGTGCCAGCAGCTCGACTAGCAATGAGCAGTTCTTC. Translated: CASSSTSNEQFF.

About this clone: A junction boundary mismatches the germline segment, possibly from a read error. The chain joins TRBV7-7 to TRBJ2-1; D is perhaps TRBD1 (5 bases). Germline lookup yields CDR1 SSHAT and CDR2 FNYEAQ (reference sequence). This CDR3 is 16 amino acids long. The CDR3 DNA sequence: TGTGCTAGCAGCTTAGGTCAGGGAAACTCCTACAATGAGCAGTTCTTC. Translation: CASSLGQGNSYNEQFF.

This chain joins TRBV6-1 and TRBJ2-1; tentative D call: TRBD2 (6 bases). The CDR3 loop spans 15 amino acids. Trimming pared 1 base from V and 5 bases from J, leaving 12 bases between. Germline lookup yields CDR1 MNHNS and CDR2 SASEGT. CDR3: CASSEGETRNNEQFF. The CDR3 DNA reads as TGTGCCAGCAGTGAAGGGGAGACTAGAAACAATGAGCAGTTCTTC.

This sequence joins TRBV5-1 and TRBJ1-1; possible D gene TRBD1, 5 bases. The V gene's germline CDR1 is SGHRS and CDR2 YFSETQ. This CDR3 region has 13 residues. V was trimmed by 2 bases and J by 4 bases, leaving 9 bases between them. The CDR3 coding sequence is TGCGCCAGCAGCTTCCGGGGGGGCACTGAAGCTTTCTTT. Translating it yields CASSFRGGTEAFF.

This sequence joins TRBV29-1 and TRBJ2-7, with 9 bases fitting TRBD2. CDR1 SQVTM and CDR2 ANQGSEA come from the germline V gene. Unmatched junction bases numbered 17, after V lost 2 bases and J lost 9 bases. CDR3 length equals 16 residues. As DNA, the CDR3 is TGCAGCGTTGAAACTATCTTTAAAGCGGGAGGAGAAAGGCAGTACTTC. Protein: CSVETIFKAGGERQYF.

The rearrangement links TRBV5-6 to TRBJ2-3; D may be TRBD2 (5 bases). Germline assignment: CDR1 SGHDT and CDR2 YYEEEE. This CDR3 is 12 amino acids long. V was clipped by 4 bases and J by 10 bases, with 13 bases between them. CDR3 nucleotides: TGTGCCAGCAGCCTATTGGAGGCTGCGCAGTATTTT. Translation gives CASSLLEAAQYF.

This chain joins TRBV2 and TRBJ2-7; TRBD2 agrees at 11 bases. The trim removed 5 bases at V and 2 bases at J, leaving 17 bases unmatched. The length of the CDR3 is 19 residues. Germline CDR1 reads SNHLY; CDR2 reads FYNNEI. CDR3 in amino acids: CASSLGERLAGLPPYEQYF. CDR3 DNA: TGTGCCAGCAGTTTAGGGGAGAGACTAGCGGGACTCCCTCCCTACGAGCAGTACTTC.

This chain connects TRBV28 to TRBJ1-5; no reliable D call. Germline V gives CDR1 MDHEN, CDR2 SYDVKM. CDR3 size: 16 residues. V lost 5 bases, J lost 2 bases, and 16 bases lay in between. The CDR3 nucleotides are TGTGCCAGCAGTCCAAGGGCGGGTGTGGGCAATCAGCCCCAGCATTTT. Translated: CASSPRAGVGNQPQHF.

CDR3 bases: TGCGCCAGCAGCCAAGTCGTCGGACAGGGGTACGAGCAGTACTTC. Amino acids: CASSQVVGQGYEQYF. The rearrangement joins TRBV4-1 to TRBJ2-7; 9 bases align to TRBD1. Trimming cost V 1 base and J 4 bases; bases outside gene matches: 5. Germline CDR1 is MGHRA and CDR2 is YSYEKL. CDR3 length: 15 residues.

The chain joins TRBV19 to TRBJ2-7; D might be TRBD2 (5 bases). The CDR3 contains 13 residues. Germline lookup yields CDR1 LNHDA and CDR2 SQIVND (reference sequence). The V end was cut by 6 bases, the J end by 4 bases, with 13 bases between. The CDR3 sequence: CASSRSTSYEQYF. In DNA form, the CDR3 reads TGTGCCAGTAGCCGCTCCACTAGTTACGAGCAGTACTTC.

The chain uses TRBV13 and TRBJ1-3, with D possibly matching TRBD1 (5 bases). CDR3 size: 14 residues. The V and J ends lost 2 bases and 3 bases respectively, with 8 bases between them. The germline V gene encodes CDR1 PRHDT and CDR2 FYEKMQ (reference sequence). The CDR3 DNA follows: TGTGCCAGCAGCTTACTACAGGTTGGAAACACCATATATTTT. Its protein product is CASSLLQVGNTIYF.

The V call is TRBV29-1, the J call TRBJ2-7; 10 nucleotides match TRBD2. V lost 1 base, J lost 3 bases, and 6 bases stayed unmatched. Germline CDR1 SQVTM, CDR2 ANQGSEA. The CDR3 contains 15 residues. The CDR3 nucleotides are TGCAGCGTTGAAGGGCTAGCGGGAGTCGTCTACGAGCAGTACTTC. Protein product: CSVEGLAGVVYEQYF.

The CDR3 here is CASSDGQLTNEQFF. The CDR3, as DNA: TGTGCCAGCAGCGATGGACAGTTGACCAATGAGCAGTTCTTC. J is TRBJ2-1 and V is TRBV7-3; possible D gene TRBD1, 6 bases. This CDR3 has 14 amino acids. The V end lost 5 bases, the J end lost 6 bases, and 14 bases lay between the germline ends. CDR1 and CDR2 (germline): SGHTA, FQGTGA.

V gene TRBV11-3 combines with J gene TRBJ2-5, with D perhaps TRBD2 (6 bases). The CDR3 runs 16 residues. V was clipped by 0 bases and J by 5 bases, with 16 bases between them. The germline gives CDR1 SGHNT, CDR2 YENEEA. The CDR3 is CASSLDPRGSGETQYF. The CDR3 DNA reads TGTGCCAGCAGCTTAGATCCTCGGGGGTCCGGGGAGACCCAGTACTTC.

V is TRBV11-2 and J is TRBJ2-7; D possibly corresponds to TRBD1 (6 bases). CDR3 length: 18 amino acids. The germline gives CDR1 SGHAT, CDR2 FQNNGV. Trimming took 3 bases from V and 2 from J, leaving 23 bases between them. The CDR3 nucleotides read TGTGCCAGCAGCTTCCTTACCCCTTCCCCACAGGGTACCTACGAGCAGTACTTC. Amino acid sequence: CASSFLTPSPQGTYEQYF. Filled out from reference TRBV11-2 and TRBJ2-7, the complete variable domain reads EAGVAQSPRYKIIEKRQSVAFWCNPISGHATLYWYQQILGQGPKLLIQFQNNGVVDDSQLPKDRFSAERLKGVDSTLKIQPAKLEDSAVYLCASSFLTPSPQGTYEQYFGPGTRLTVT.

The chain uses TRBV28 and TRBJ2-2; perhaps TRBD2 as D (6 bases). Germline CDR1 MDHEN, CDR2 SYDVKM. There are 15 residues in the CDR3. Trimming stripped 4 bases from V and 1 base from J, with 10 bases between. In nucleotides, the CDR3 is TGTGCCAGCAGTTCGGGGGTACGGAACACCGGGGAGCTGTTTTTT. It encodes CASSSGVRNTGELFF.

This rearrangement joins TRBV25-1 to TRBJ2-7; 10 positions match TRBD1. With V trimmed by 1 base and J by 6 bases, 6 bases remained unmatched. Germline-derived CDR1 and CDR2 are MGHDK and SYGVNS. CDR3 length: 15 residues. CDR3: CASSESGTGVVEQYF. DNA for the CDR3: TGTGCCAGCAGTGAATCGGGGACAGGGGTAGTCGAGCAGTACTTC.

V is TRBV2 and J is TRBJ2-4; TRBD2 matches 7 bases. J gave up 12 bases and V 3 bases, and 5 bases lay outside the gene matches. Germline V gene data show CDR1 as SNHLY and CDR2 as FYNNEI. The CDR3 has 12 amino acids. The CDR3 nucleotides read TGTGCCAGCAGTGACATTGGGGGGGATCAGTACTTC. It is translated as CASSDIGGDQYF.

V usage is TRBV11-2 and J usage is TRBJ2-7; 9 bases are shared with TRBD1. The CDR3 runs 13 residues. Per germline, CDR1 SGHAT and CDR2 FQNNGV. V trimming: 6 bases; J trimming: 5 bases; junction bases outside the gene matches: 5. The DNA for the CDR3 is TGTGCCAGCAGTGGGACAGGGCTTCACGAGCAGTACTTC. It is translated as CASSGTGLHEQYF.